What follows describes a single TCR beta chain. This is likely a read error, given that the CDR3 carries no conserved phenylalanine or tryptophan at its end. The data originate from a study of kidney transplant recipient with SARS-CoV-2 infection. One entry per CDR3 protein, called by TCRdb with MiXCR from the reads. Seen here are under 250,000 distinct CDR3 sequences, under 30% observed once, and the top ten hold almost 7.5%. CDR3 length: 16 residues. The V gene lost 7 bases and the J gene lost 4 bases, with 23 bases spanning the gap. The germline V gene has CDR1 SGHKS and CDR2 YYEKEE (reference sequence).

The receptor's source is a male patient aged 25 to 39 who had COVID-19 and was a kidney transplant recipient. Some T cells could come from the graft donor. The chain uses TRBV5-5 and TRBJ1-2; D not certain. The sample here was a blood sample, taken at baseline and on day 111 from a kidney transplant recipient. CDR3 DNA: TGTGCCAGCGAATTCGTTGTCTCGCGAAAGACCTATGGCTACACCTAC. Its translation: CASEFVVSRKTYGYTY.